This T cell receptor (beta chain) was captured in a study of T cell changes during pregnancy in multiple sclerosis. V lost 3 bases and J 0 bases, leaving 10 bases between the germline ends. This CDR3 contains 15 residues. CDR1 is SGHTS and CDR2 is YDEGEE in the germline V gene. Assay: immunoSEQ multiplex PCR; the TCRdb copy retains only in-frame clones and omits some. Of 91,000 or so clones in the sample, approximately 93% were seen once. This receptor was obtained from a female donor with multiple sclerosis, enrolled in a pregnancy study. The sample was peripheral blood, taken after pregnancy. The rearrangement uses TRBV5-8 and TRBJ1-5; D is uncertain. The CDR3 DNA follows: TGTGCCAGCAGCTCAAGGGAGACTAGCAATCAGCCCCAGCATTTT. This sequence encodes CASSSRETSNQPQHF.